Below are 26 T cell receptor beta chains sequenced from a single sample in a study of T cell responses to AZD1222 COVID-19 vaccine. The assay was immunoSEQ multiplex PCR, and TCRdb's table has in-frame clones only and misses some. The sample records 80,000 to 130,000 clones, approximately 87% being singletons. This material consisted of peripheral blood, taken on day 0 of AZD1222 vaccination. Every receptor here comes from an adult in good health.

V is TRBV9 and J is TRBJ2-1; D is unresolved. The CDR3 extends over 13 amino acids. Germline CDR1 is SGDLS and CDR2 is YYNGEE. The V end lost 0 bases, the J end lost 4 bases, and 5 bases lay between the germline ends. The CDR3 sequence: CASSVAQYNEQFF. As DNA, the CDR3 is TGTGCCAGCAGCGTAGCTCAGTACAATGAGCAGTTCTTC.

This clone has only one observation. In DNA form, the CDR3 reads TGTGCCAGCAGCTTCCCGGGACAGGGGACCTATGGCTACACCTTC. Translated: CASSFPGQGTYGYTF. The chain is built from TRBV5-4 and TRBJ1-2; 10 bases map to TRBD1. Germline V CDR1 and CDR2: SGHNT, YYREEE (reference sequence). Germline trimming cut 2 bases from V and 4 bases from J; bases unmatched to any gene: 5. The CDR3 length is 15 residues.

This clone was found once. The gene calls are TRBV12-3 or TRBV12-4 and TRBJ2-7, with D hard to call. V gave up 6 bases and J gave up 3 bases, with 6 bases separating them. The CDR3 consists of 11 residues. The CDR3 DNA reads TGTGCCAGCAGGGGGTTCTACGAGCAGTACTTC. This codes for CASRGFYEQYF.

This clone was detected only a few times. The gene calls are TRBV27 and TRBJ1-5; D uncertain. Germline V gives CDR1 MNHEY, CDR2 SMNVEV (reference sequence). The length of the CDR3 is 11 residues. Trimming left V 6 bases short and J 5 bases short, with 5 bases between. The CDR3 nucleotides read TGTGCCAGCAGGCCTGATCAGCCCCAGCATTTT. Its protein product is CASRPDQPQHF.

This sequence joins TRBV5-1 and TRBJ1-2; 12 bases agree with TRBD1. Trimming at V came to 4 bases and at J to 13 bases, leaving 11 bases not matched to a gene. The germline V gene encodes CDR1 SGHRS and CDR2 YFSETQ. The CDR3 has 14 residues. The CDR3 bases are TGCGCCAGCAGCCTCCCCCGGGACAGGGGGCGGGCCACCTTC. Protein sequence: CASSLPRDRGRATF.

This clone was seen only a few times. V gene TRBV5-1 combines with J gene TRBJ2-1, with 8 bases lining up with TRBD2. The CDR3 is 14 amino acids. Unmatched junction bases numbered 6, after V lost 7 bases and J lost 3 bases. Germline V gene sequence: CDR1 SGHRS, CDR2 YFSETQ. The CDR3 loop is CASGSGGVYNEQFF. The CDR3 DNA reads as TGCGCCAGCGGAAGCGGGGGAGTCTACAATGAGCAGTTCTTC. Filled out from reference TRBV5-1 and TRBJ2-1, the complete variable domain reads KAGVTQTPRYLIKTRGQQVTLSCSPISGHRSVSWYQQTPGQGLQFLFEYFSETQRNKGNFPGRFSGRQFSNSRSEMNVSTLELGDSALYLCASGSGGVYNEQFFGPGTRLTVL.

The J gene is TRBJ1-2, the V gene TRBV3-1 (or the pseudogene TRBV3-2); a weak D match, TRBD1 (6 bases). V shed 5 bases and J shed 14 bases, with 21 bases lying between them. This CDR3 comprises 13 residues. Looked up from germline, CDR1 is LGHDT and CDR2 is YNNKEL (reference sequence). The CDR3 DNA follows: TGTGCCAGCAGCTCAACCGGGACACCCTCGTCGACCTTC. It codes for CASSSTGTPSSTF.

The chain joins TRBV5-6 to TRBJ2-7; 7 bases fit TRBD2. CDR3 length equals 15 residues. CDR1 SGHDT and CDR2 YYEEEE come from the germline V gene. V lost 0 bases, J lost 7 bases, and 10 bases stayed unmatched. The CDR3 bases are TGTGCCAGCAGCTTGGGAGCCCAGGGAGGGATTGAGCAGTACTTC. Translation gives CASSLGAQGGIEQYF.

The chain combines TRBV3-1 (or the pseudogene TRBV3-2) with TRBJ1-1; TRBD1 is a possible D gene (5 bases). With 0 bases removed from V and 1 base from J, the gap between germline ends came to 9 bases. This CDR3 spans 15 amino acids. Looked up from germline, CDR1 is LGHDT and CDR2 is YNNKEL (reference sequence). CDR3 amino acids: CASSQETATNTEAFF. In DNA, the CDR3 is TGTGCCAGCAGCCAAGAGACAGCCACGAACACTGAAGCTTTCTTT.

This chain links TRBV14 with TRBJ2-7, with a possible D match to TRBD2 (5 bases). The germline gives CDR1 SGHDN, CDR2 FVKESK. Trimming removed 5 bases from V and 3 bases from J, with 20 bases in between. The CDR3 runs to 16 residues. The CDR3 loop is CASSYLDGELGYEQYF. DNA for the CDR3: TGTGCCAGCAGCTATCTCGACGGGGAGCTCGGCTACGAGCAGTACTTC. The full variable domain, with the rest looked up from reference TRBV14 and TRBJ2-7, is EAGVTQFPSHSVIEKGQTVTLRCDPISGHDNLYWYRRVMGKEIKFLLHFVKESKQDESGMPNNRFLAERTGGTYSTLKVQPAELEDSGVYFCASSYLDGELGYEQYFGPGTRLTVT.

The J gene is TRBJ1-5, the V gene TRBV6-5; TRBD1 is a possible D gene (5 bases). V was pared by 6 bases and J by 4 bases, with 16 bases between. Germline CDR1 is MNHEY and CDR2 is SVGAGI. The CDR3 sequence is 15 residues long. In DNA form, the CDR3 reads TGTGCCAGCAGGCGGGACCGCCGGGGAAATCAGCCCCAGCATTTT. Translating it yields CASRRDRRGNQPQHF.

The rearrangement uses TRBV7-9 and TRBJ2-1; no definite D call. Between the trimmed V and J ends, which lost 5 bases and 1 base, there was a span of 15 bases. CDR3 length equals 16 residues. Per the germline V gene, CDR1 is SEHNR and CDR2 is FQNEAQ (reference sequence). CDR3 coding DNA: TGTGCCAGCAGCCCCCGATCCATGAGGTCCTACAATGAGCAGTTCTTC. As protein: CASSPRSMRSYNEQFF.

This chain joins TRBV5-8 and TRBJ1-1, with a tentative D call TRBD1 (6 bases). The ends were cut back, 0 bases at V and 8 bases at J, with 14 bases in the middle. The CDR3 contains 14 residues. Looked up from germline, CDR1 is SGHTS and CDR2 is YDEGEE. Here the CDR3 reads CASSLAAGVVEAFF. DNA for the CDR3: TGTGCCAGCAGCTTGGCCGCAGGGGTGGTCGAAGCTTTCTTT. The entire variable domain, with the rest obtained from reference TRBV5-8 and TRBJ1-1, is as follows: EAGVTQSPTHLIKTRGQQATLRCSPISGHTSVYWYQQALGLGLQFLLWYDEGEERNRGNFPPRFSGRQFPNYSSELNVNALELEDSALYLCASSLAAGVVEAFFGQGTRLTVV.

This clone was detected a few times. The same CDR3 is also encoded by other DNA sequences in this sample. This chain links TRBV6-5 with TRBJ1-1; D not resolved. This CDR3 has 14 residues. Germline loops: CDR1 MNHEY, CDR2 SVGAGI. V lost 0 bases and J lost 3, with 8 bases in between. The CDR3 nucleotides read TGTGCCAGCAGTTACTCTATCCGAGACACTGAAGCTTTCTTT. Translating gives CASSYSIRDTEAFF.

The V and J genes are TRBV6-5 and TRBJ1-1, with a tentative D call TRBD1 (6 bases). The CDR3 is made up of 12 amino acids. V lost 6 bases, J lost 6 bases, and 11 bases lay in between. Germline V gene lookup returns CDR1 MNHEY and CDR2 SVGAGI. In DNA, the CDR3 is TGTGCCAGCAGGCCCAGGGGTTCTGAAGCTTTCTTT. This encodes CASRPRGSEAFF.

The rearrangement uses TRBV27 and TRBJ2-5, with 8 bases fitting TRBD1. Trimming cost V 4 bases and J 3 bases; bases outside gene matches: 7. Germline assignment: CDR1 MNHEY and CDR2 SMNVEV (reference sequence). This CDR3 spans 15 amino acids. The CDR3 spells CASSSAGQGEETQYF. In DNA, the CDR3 is TGTGCCAGCAGTTCAGCTGGACAGGGCGAAGAGACCCAGTACTTC.

As regards this clone: This sample also contains other DNA sequences that code for the same CDR3. The chain is built from TRBV30 and TRBJ1-6; D may be TRBD1 (5 bases). The germline V gene encodes CDR1 GTSNPN and CDR2 SVGIG (reference sequence). Trimming stripped 3 bases from V and 7 bases from J, with 7 bases between. The CDR3 consists of 12 residues. In DNA, the CDR3 is TGTGCCTGGAGCGGGGCGAATTCACCCCTCCACTTT. Amino acids: CAWSGANSPLHF.

This chain links TRBV7-6 with TRBJ2-2, with D unclear. V was cut by 4 bases and J by 2 bases, with 11 bases left in between. Germline V gene sequence: CDR1 SGHVS, CDR2 FNYEAQ. The CDR3 length is 15 residues. The CDR3, as DNA: TGTGCCAGCAGCTCCATGTACAGTAACACCGGGGAGCTGTTTTTT. This encodes CASSSMYSNTGELFF. Full variable domain (rest looked up from reference TRBV7-6 and TRBJ2-2): GAGVSQSPRYKVTKRGQDVALRCDPISGHVSLYWYRQALGQGPEFLTYFNYEAQQDKSGLPNDRFSAERPEGSISTLTIQRTEQRDSAMYRCASSSMYSNTGELFFGEGSRLTVL.

J is TRBJ1-1 and V is TRBV5-8; TRBD1 matches 10 bases. Losses at the gene ends were 4 bases for V and 4 bases for J; bases not matched to a gene: 10. The CDR3 has 16 residues. CDR1 and CDR2 from the germline V gene are SGHTS and YDEGEE. CDR3 sequence reads: CASSQGTGVRRTEAFF. The CDR3 region has the DNA TGTGCCAGCAGCCAAGGGACAGGGGTCCGGCGCACTGAAGCTTTCTTT.

The chain joins TRBV5-1 to TRBJ2-2, with TRBD1 identical over 7 bases. V lost 4 bases, J lost 4 bases, and 7 bases stayed unmatched. Germline CDR1 is SGHRS and CDR2 is YFSETQ. The length of the CDR3 is 15 residues. The CDR3 region is CASSTEQGSTGELFF. As DNA, the CDR3 is TGCGCCAGCAGCACCGAACAGGGGAGCACCGGGGAGCTGTTTTTT.

The chain carries TRBV5-1 and TRBJ1-6, with D possibly being TRBD1 (6 bases). CDR1 is SGHRS, CDR2 YFSETQ, per germline. Trimming shortened V by 0 bases and J by 8 bases, and 18 bases separated the two germline ends. There are 17 residues in the CDR3. CDR3 sequence: CASSLGQGINFDSPLHF. The CDR3, as DNA: TGCGCCAGCAGCTTGGGGCAGGGGATAAATTTTGATTCACCCCTCCACTTT. Variable domain in full (rest from reference TRBV5-1 and TRBJ1-6): KAGVTQTPRYLIKTRGQQVTLSCSPISGHRSVSWYQQTPGQGLQFLFEYFSETQRNKGNFPGRFSGRQFSNSRSEMNVSTLELGDSALYLCASSLGQGINFDSPLHFGNGTRLTVT.

A note on this clone: At one end, the junction sequence differs from germline, possibly due to a read error. The V gene is TRBV5-1, the J gene TRBJ1-1; possible D gene TRBD1, 5 bases. Germline V lookup: CDR1 SGHRS, CDR2 YFSETQ. The CDR3 spans 16 residues. The CDR3 loop is CASRFDGGEIDTEAFF. In DNA form, the CDR3 reads TGCGCCAGCCGCTTTGACGGGGGGGAAATCGACACTGAAGCTTTCTTT.

The chain carries TRBV2 and TRBJ2-2, with TRBD2 as a possible D gene (6 bases). The CDR3 covers 17 residues. CDR1 is SNHLY and CDR2 is FYNNEI in the germline V gene. Trimming took 2 bases from V and 4 from J, leaving 17 bases between them. The CDR3, as DNA: TGTGCCAGCAGTGAAATTGGTGGGGGGACGGGCACCGGGGAGCTGTTTTTT. As protein: CASSEIGGGTGTGELFF.

This chain connects TRBV5-4 to TRBJ2-2; TRBD2 aligns across 8 bases. In germline, CDR1 is SGHNT, CDR2 YYREEE (reference sequence). This CDR3 region has 15 residues. With 2 bases clipped from V and 1 base from J, the junction kept 1 base outside the gene matches. CDR3 loop: CASSFLAGNTGELFF. CDR3 in DNA: TGTGCCAGCAGCTTTCTAGCGGGGAACACCGGGGAGCTGTTTTTT.

CDR3 bases: TGTGCCAGCAGTCGGACAGGGGATAATGAAAAACTGTTTTTT. Its protein product is CASSRTGDNEKLFF. V is TRBV28 and J is TRBJ1-4; 9 nucleotides agree with TRBD1. There are 14 residues in the CDR3. V trimming: 5 bases; J trimming: 4 bases; junction bases outside the gene matches: 2. Germline CDR1 MDHEN, CDR2 SYDVKM.

The rearrangement uses TRBV7-2 and TRBJ1-2; D is uncertain. Trimming removed 1 base at V and 2 bases at J, with 14 bases between. Germline values: CDR1 SGHTA, CDR2 FQGNSA. This CDR3 contains 16 residues. The CDR3 here is CASSLGGGVGNYGYTF. In nucleotides, the CDR3 is TGTGCCAGCAGCTTAGGTGGTGGGGTAGGGAACTATGGCTACACCTTC.